A selection of T cell receptor beta chains follows, all from one sample in a study of identifying expanded T cells in peripheral blood. This table comes from immunoSEQ multiplex PCR, and its TCRdb copy is limited to in-frame clones, with some not included. The sample lists more than 75,000 clones; almost 90% were seen once. Sequencing input: blood. These receptors were collected from a person aged 18 to 70 in good health. The CDR3 runs from the conserved cysteine through the conserved F or W. Each record gives: V gene, J gene, D gene, clone size, CDR3 protein, CDR3 DNA. D genes are given only for firm matches. The size of a clone is reported for some rows only, either as once, few or many, or as a class for expanded clones.

V gene: TRBV7-9
J gene: TRBJ2-1
D gene: NA
clone size: NA
CDR3 protein: CASSALDFAQGSYNEQFF
CDR3 DNA: TGTGCCAGCAGCGCCCTGGACTTTGCCCAGGGATCCTACAATGAGCAGTTCTTC

V gene: TRBV7-9
J gene: TRBJ2-7
D gene: TRBD2
clone size: NA
CDR3 protein: CASSSPGLDRYEQYF
CDR3 DNA: TGTGCCAGCAGCTCACCTGGACTAGACCGATACGAGCAGTACTTC

V gene: TRBV2
J gene: TRBJ2-5
D gene: NA
clone size: NA
CDR3 protein: CASSEARAETQYF
CDR3 DNA: TGTGCCAGCAGTGAGGCCCGGGCGGAGACCCAGTACTTC

V gene: TRBV9
J gene: TRBJ1-6
D gene: NA
clone size: NA
CDR3 protein: CASSPGEIGESPLHF
CDR3 DNA: TGTGCCAGCAGCCCCGGCGAGATCGGGGAGTCACCCCTCCACTTT

V gene: TRBV4-1
J gene: TRBJ2-2
D gene: NA
clone size: once
CDR3 protein: CASSYGSGADTGELFF
CDR3 DNA: TGCGCCAGCAGCTATGGGTCAGGGGCTGACACCGGGGAGCTGTTTTTT

V gene: TRBV12-5
J gene: TRBJ1-3
D gene: NA
clone size: once
CDR3 protein: CASGLGRGNTIYF
CDR3 DNA: TGTGCTAGTGGTTTGGGTAGGGGAAACACCATATATTTT

V gene: TRBV6-1
J gene: TRBJ2-5
D gene: TRBD2
clone size: NA
CDR3 protein: CASSPTSGVTETQYF
CDR3 DNA: TGTGCCAGCAGTCCCACTAGCGGCGTCACGGAGACCCAGTACTTC

V gene: TRBV30
J gene: TRBJ2-5
D gene: NA
clone size: NA
CDR3 protein: CAWSVGETQYF
CDR3 DNA: TGTGCCTGGAGTGTAGGCGAGACCCAGTACTTC

V gene: TRBV10-2
J gene: TRBJ2-7
D gene: TRBD2
clone size: NA
CDR3 protein: CASSKTAGVAREQYF
CDR3 DNA: TGCGCCAGCAGTAAGACTGCGGGGGTTGCGCGGGAGCAGTACTTC

V gene: TRBV7-2
J gene: TRBJ2-5
D gene: NA
clone size: NA
CDR3 protein: CASSSGAGYPQETQYF
CDR3 DNA: TGTGCCAGCAGCTCTGGGGCAGGGTACCCCCAAGAGACCCAGTACTTC

V gene: TRBV28
J gene: TRBJ2-7
D gene: NA
clone size: NA
CDR3 protein: CASSFTREQYF
CDR3 DNA: TGTGCCAGCAGTTTTACTAGAGAGCAGTACTTC

V gene: TRBV6-1
J gene: TRBJ2-1
D gene: TRBD1
clone size: few
CDR3 protein: CATGQDSYNEQFF
CDR3 DNA: TGTGCCACTGGACAGGACTCCTACAATGAGCAGTTCTTC

V gene: TRBV19
J gene: TRBJ1-1
D gene: TRBD1
clone size: NA
CDR3 protein: CASTGQGKTEAFF
CDR3 DNA: TGTGCCAGTACCGGACAGGGAAAGACTGAAGCTTTCTTT

V gene: TRBV6-5
J gene: TRBJ1-6
D gene: NA
clone size: few
CDR3 protein: CASSYGDGSSPLHF
CDR3 DNA: TGTGCCAGCAGTTACGGGGATGGTAGTTCACCCCTCCACTTT

V gene: TRBV5-1
J gene: TRBJ1-2
D gene: NA
clone size: NA
CDR3 protein: CASSPNDRRVNYGYTF
CDR3 DNA: TGCGCCAGCAGCCCAAATGACAGGCGGGTGAACTATGGCTACACCTTC

V gene: TRBV19
J gene: TRBJ1-2
D gene: NA
clone size: NA
CDR3 protein: CASSISPRDKMREGTPGYTF
CDR3 DNA: TGTGCCAGTAGTATAAGCCCCAGGGACAAGATGCGGGAAGGCACACCTGGCTACACCTTC

V gene: TRBV18
J gene: TRBJ2-3
D gene: TRBD2
clone size: NA
CDR3 protein: CASSLSGRSPTDTQYF
CDR3 DNA: TGTGCCAGCTCACTTAGCGGGAGGTCCCCCACAGATACGCAGTATTTT

V gene: TRBV7-9
J gene: TRBJ2-5
D gene: TRBD1
clone size: NA
CDR3 protein: CASSPGQGARETQYF
CDR3 DNA: TGTGCCAGCAGCCCGGGACAGGGGGCCAGGGAGACCCAGTACTTC

V gene: TRBV14
J gene: TRBJ2-3
D gene: NA
clone size: NA
CDR3 protein: CASSQAGTGQYF
CDR3 DNA: TGTGCCAGCAGCCAAGCCGGGACGGGGCAGTATTTT

V gene: TRBV6-1
J gene: TRBJ2-6
D gene: NA
clone size: NA
CDR3 protein: CASLEPTGANVLTF
CDR3 DNA: TGTGCCAGTTTAGAGCCGACTGGGGCCAACGTCCTGACTTTC

V gene: TRBV6-1
J gene: TRBJ2-4
D gene: NA
clone size: NA
CDR3 protein: CASSEGTLAKNIQYF
CDR3 DNA: TGTGCCAGCAGTGAGGGAACCCTAGCCAAAAACATTCAGTACTTC

V gene: TRBV9
J gene: TRBJ2-5
D gene: NA
clone size: NA
CDR3 protein: CASSVAGAETQYF
CDR3 DNA: TGTGCCAGCAGCGTAGCTGGTGCGGAGACCCAGTACTTC

V gene: TRBV7-3
J gene: TRBJ2-5
D gene: NA
clone size: NA
CDR3 protein: CASSFEGEETQYF
CDR3 DNA: TGTGCCAGCAGCTTTGAGGGTGAAGAGACCCAGTACTTC

V gene: TRBV6-1
J gene: TRBJ2-1
D gene: NA
clone size: NA
CDR3 protein: CASSEVGGYNEQFF
CDR3 DNA: TGTGCCAGCAGTGAAGTTGGGGGGTACAATGAGCAGTTCTTC

V gene: TRBV4-3
J gene: TRBJ1-1
D gene: NA
clone size: NA
CDR3 protein: CASSKNPNTEAFF
CDR3 DNA: TGCGCCAGCAGCAAAAACCCTAACACTGAAGCTTTCTTT

V gene: TRBV11-2
J gene: TRBJ1-2
D gene: TRBD1
clone size: NA
CDR3 protein: CASSLRDSYGYTF
CDR3 DNA: TGTGCCAGCAGCTTAAGGGACAGTTATGGCTACACCTTC

V gene: TRBV5-5
J gene: TRBJ1-2
D gene: NA
clone size: NA
CDR3 protein: CASSPERGGYGYTF
CDR3 DNA: TGTGCCAGCAGCCCAGAGCGGGGAGGCTATGGCTACACCTTC

V gene: TRBV9
J gene: TRBJ1-1
D gene: NA
clone size: NA
CDR3 protein: CASSVEMNTEAFF
CDR3 DNA: TGTGCCAGCAGCGTAGAGATGAACACTGAAGCTTTCTTT

V gene: TRBV15
J gene: TRBJ1-2
D gene: NA
clone size: NA
CDR3 protein: CATSRGDSGSYGYTF
CDR3 DNA: TGTGCCACCAGCAGGGGGGACTCAGGTTCCTATGGCTACACCTTC

V gene: TRBV27
J gene: TRBJ2-2
D gene: TRBD2
clone size: NA
CDR3 protein: CASTLLGLAGLYTGELFF
CDR3 DNA: TGTGCCAGCACTCTATTAGGGCTAGCGGGATTGTACACCGGGGAGCTGTTTTTT

V gene: TRBV5-6
J gene: TRBJ2-7
D gene: NA
clone size: NA
CDR3 protein: CASSFGGVVSEQYF
CDR3 DNA: TGTGCCAGCAGCTTCGGTGGCGTCGTGAGCGAGCAGTACTTC

V gene: TRBV4-2
J gene: TRBJ2-4
D gene: NA
clone size: NA
CDR3 protein: CASSQDRGGLDIQYF
CDR3 DNA: TGTGCCAGCAGCCAAGATAGGGGGGGGTTGGACATTCAGTACTTC

V gene: TRBV5-1
J gene: TRBJ2-2
D gene: TRBD1
clone size: NA
CDR3 protein: CASTLTGATGELFF
CDR3 DNA: TGCGCCAGCACATTGACAGGGGCCACCGGGGAGCTGTTTTTT

V gene: TRBV9
J gene: TRBJ2-1
D gene: TRBD1
clone size: NA
CDR3 protein: CASSAHVGTDNEQFF
CDR3 DNA: TGTGCCAGCAGCGCCCACGTTGGGACAGACAATGAGCAGTTCTTC

V gene: TRBV27
J gene: TRBJ2-4
D gene: NA
clone size: NA
CDR3 protein: CASSFGDIQYF
CDR3 DNA: TGTGCCAGCAGTTTCGGAGACATTCAGTACTTC

V gene: TRBV9
J gene: TRBJ2-5
D gene: TRBD1
clone size: NA
CDR3 protein: CASGRHGTGSETQYF
CDR3 DNA: TGTGCCAGCGGTCGTCACGGGACAGGGTCCGAGACCCAGTACTTC

V gene: TRBV5-1
J gene: TRBJ1-2
D gene: NA
clone size: NA
CDR3 protein: CASSYPDGTVRGYTF
CDR3 DNA: TGCGCCAGCAGCTACCCCGACGGGACGGTGCGCGGCTACACCTTC

V gene: TRBV15
J gene: TRBJ2-7
D gene: NA
clone size: NA
CDR3 protein: CATSRESGTSYEQYF
CDR3 DNA: TGTGCCACCAGCAGAGAGAGCGGGACATCCTACGAGCAGTACTTC

V gene: TRBV9
J gene: TRBJ2-1
D gene: NA
clone size: NA
CDR3 protein: CASSVGGGLGNEQFF
CDR3 DNA: TGTGCCAGCAGCGTAGGTGGGGGCCTGGGAAATGAGCAGTTCTTC

V gene: TRBV5-1
J gene: TRBJ2-5
D gene: NA
clone size: NA
CDR3 protein: CASSLRVETQYF
CDR3 DNA: TGCGCCAGCAGCTTGAGGGTGGAGACCCAGTACTTC

V gene: TRBV27
J gene: TRBJ2-1
D gene: TRBD1
clone size: NA
CDR3 protein: CASSPIRGDRGKDEQFF
CDR3 DNA: TGTGCCAGCAGCCCTATCAGGGGGGACAGGGGGAAGGATGAGCAGTTCTTC

V gene: TRBV2
J gene: TRBJ2-3
D gene: NA
clone size: NA
CDR3 protein: CASSEGLAGTDTQYF
CDR3 DNA: TGTGCCAGCAGTGAAGGGCTAGCTGGCACAGATACGCAGTATTTT

V gene: TRBV29-1
J gene: TRBJ1-1
D gene: NA
clone size: NA
CDR3 protein: CSVEFGQMNTEAFF
CDR3 DNA: TGCAGCGTTGAATTTGGACAGATGAACACTGAAGCTTTCTTT

V gene: TRBV7-2
J gene: TRBJ2-1
D gene: NA
clone size: NA
CDR3 protein: CASSLLGLGINEQFF
CDR3 DNA: TGTGCCAGCAGCTTACTGGGTCTAGGGATCAATGAGCAGTTCTTC

V gene: TRBV15
J gene: TRBJ1-2
D gene: NA
clone size: NA
CDR3 protein: CATSRENLYGYTF
CDR3 DNA: TGTGCCACCAGCAGAGAAAACTTGTATGGCTACACCTTC

V gene: TRBV10-3
J gene: TRBJ2-1
D gene: TRBD1
clone size: NA
CDR3 protein: CATSLDREYNEQFF
CDR3 DNA: TGTGCCACCTCCCTGGACAGGGAATACAATGAGCAGTTCTTC

V gene: TRBV19
J gene: TRBJ2-1
D gene: TRBD2
clone size: NA
CDR3 protein: CASSIVAGVNEQFF
CDR3 DNA: TGTGCCAGTAGTATTGTGGCGGGGGTAAATGAGCAGTTCTTC

V gene: TRBV5-1
J gene: TRBJ1-5
D gene: TRBD1
clone size: NA
CDR3 protein: CASSPGQGYQPQHF
CDR3 DNA: TGCGCCAGCAGCCCGGGACAGGGGTATCAGCCCCAGCATTTT

V gene: TRBV21-1
J gene: TRBJ2-5
D gene: NA
clone size: few
CDR3 protein: CASLRRGIGQETQYF
CDR3 DNA: TGTGCCAGCCTGAGAAGGGGGATCGGTCAAGAGACCCAGTACTTC

V gene: TRBV11-3
J gene: TRBJ1-1
D gene: TRBD1
clone size: NA
CDR3 protein: CASSLVTGDKAFF
CDR3 DNA: TGTGCCAGCAGCTTAGTTACAGGGGATAAAGCTTTCTTT

V gene: TRBV5-4
J gene: TRBJ2-1
D gene: NA
clone size: NA
CDR3 protein: CASSLNRNEQFF
CDR3 DNA: TGTGCCAGCAGCTTGAACAGAAATGAGCAGTTCTTC

V gene: TRBV19
J gene: TRBJ2-7
D gene: NA
clone size: NA
CDR3 protein: CASSGLNEQYF
CDR3 DNA: TGTGCCAGCTCAGGTTTGAACGAGCAGTACTTC

V gene: TRBV29-1
J gene: TRBJ2-2
D gene: TRBD2
clone size: NA
CDR3 protein: CSVGSGLAVTGELFF
CDR3 DNA: TGCAGCGTTGGTTCGGGACTAGCCGTCACCGGGGAGCTGTTTTTT

V gene: TRBV5-4
J gene: TRBJ2-3
D gene: NA
clone size: NA
CDR3 protein: CASSRLTEATTDTQYF
CDR3 DNA: TGTGCCAGCAGCCGCCTGACAGAGGCAACCACAGATACGCAGTATTTT

V gene: TRBV2
J gene: TRBJ2-3
D gene: TRBD1
clone size: NA
CDR3 protein: CASSGQGTTDTQYF
CDR3 DNA: TGTGCCAGCAGTGGACAGGGGACCACAGATACGCAGTATTTT